This TCR beta chain was identified during a study of beta chain features in type 1 diabetes. General study findings and limits: Type 1 diabetes patients had moderately but significantly shorter TCRB CDR3s in all four CD4+ subsets. A PCR bias possibly favoring shorter templates would apply equally to patients and controls.

Comments on this clone: What it recognizes is unknown.

CDR3 length: 14 amino acids. Germline V gene data show CDR1 as SEHNR and CDR2 as FQNEAQ (reference sequence). The germline V and J ends were trimmed by 5 bases and 11 bases, with 16 bases remaining between them. Markers CD45RO/CCR7/CD25/CD127/CD95/CD27 served to sort CD4+ naive, central memory, regulatory and stem cell-like memory cells. Isolated RNA was reverse transcribed in full, so expressed TCRB transcripts were sequenced. This table comes from immunoSEQ multiplex PCR, and its TCRdb copy is limited to in-frame clones, with some not included. The sample contains some 350,000 clones, 9.6% of which appear only once.

J is TRBJ1-6 and V is TRBV7-9; D is ambiguous. The receptor's source is a man aged 30 to 39 with type 1 diabetes. Sequences were obtained from central memory CD4+ T cells from blood. CDR3 in DNA: TGTGCCAGCAGCCCCCATCCAGCGAGGACACCCCTCCACTTT. Translation gives CASSPHPARTPLHF.